What follows is one T cell receptor (beta chain) and its context. Its matching antigen is unknown. Second doses at about 4 or about 12 weeks were pooled. TCRdb's table, derived via immunoSEQ multiplex PCR, lists solely in-frame clones and lacks some. Among around 110,000 clones listed, about 90% were seen once. Deletions cut 7 bases from V and 2 bases from J, with 9 bases between. The CDR3 spans 12 residues. The V gene's germline CDR1 is LNHDA and CDR2 SQIVND (reference sequence). These data originate in a study of T cell responses to AZD1222 COVID-19 vaccine. Study-level findings and limits: The CD4 TCRs associated with vaccination extended across spike and predominated at 160-218 and 743-854. White British people made up most donors, females outnumbered males, and clonal diversity was possibly underestimated. Recipients of two AZD1222 doses showed rising Spike-specific TCR breadth and depth.

The receptor comes from an adult who received the AZD1222 COVID-19 vaccine. This chain connects TRBV19 to TRBJ2-7; D is unclear. This material consisted of peripheral blood, taken 28 days after the second AZD1222 dose. CDR3 sequence: CASIWQAYEQYF. For the CDR3, the DNA is TGTGCCAGTATCTGGCAGGCCTACGAGCAGTACTTC.